Presented here are 19 T cell receptor beta chains from one specimen sequenced in a study of beta chain features in type 1 diabetes. Study outcomes and limitations: Moderate yet significant TCRB CDR3 shortening was seen in Type 1 diabetes patients in all four CD4+ subsets.

Antigens of these TCRs are unknown. Every isolated RNA sample was fully reverse transcribed, so sequencing captured expressed TCRB transcripts. Data came from immunoSEQ multiplex PCR; TCRdb stores just in-frame clones and leaves some out. The repertoire holds about 370,000 clones, with 9.6% as singletons. Sequencing input: central memory CD4+ T cells from blood. Receptors originate from a man aged 25 to 40 with type 1 diabetes.

This chain joins TRBV27 and TRBJ2-7; 8 positions agree with TRBD1. The CDR3 loop spans 18 amino acids. Germline CDR1 MNHEY, CDR2 SMNVEV (reference sequence). V gave up 5 bases and J gave up 3 bases; unmatched junction bases: 18. DNA for the CDR3: TGTGCCAGCAGTCCCCGCGCAGGGGGCGCTTACTACTACTACGAGCAGTACTTC. This codes for CASSPRAGGAYYYYEQYF.

This clone was detected a few times. V usage is TRBV28 and J usage is TRBJ1-2, with D tentatively TRBD1 (6 bases). Germline CDR1 MDHEN, CDR2 SYDVKM. V was shortened by 1 base and J by 1 base, with 13 bases between the two germline ends. CDR3 length: 16 residues. CDR3 in amino acids: CASSLSDRPFNYGYTF. For the CDR3, the DNA is TGTGCCAGCAGTTTATCCGACAGGCCCTTTAACTATGGCTACACCTTC.

This clone was observed many times. The chain is built from TRBV5-1 and TRBJ1-2; no definite D call. This CDR3 region has 13 residues. Trimming removed 5 bases from V and 2 bases from J, with 10 bases in between. The germline CDR1 and CDR2 sequences are SGHRS and YFSETQ. CDR3 in DNA: TGCGCCAGCAGTCCCGGCACAAACTATGGCTACACCTTC. It codes for CASSPGTNYGYTF. The whole variable domain, filled in from reference TRBV5-1 and TRBJ1-2, reads KAGVTQTPRYLIKTRGQQVTLSCSPISGHRSVSWYQQTPGQGLQFLFEYFSETQRNKGNFPGRFSGRQFSNSRSEMNVSTLELGDSALYLCASSPGTNYGYTFGSGTRLTVV.

The V call is TRBV28, the J call TRBJ2-5; D uncertain. The CDR3 totals 12 residues. Deletions cut 5 bases from V and 4 bases from J, with 8 bases between. CDR1 is MDHEN and CDR2 is SYDVKM in the germline V gene. CDR3 sequence (DNA): TGTGCCAGCAGTCCCGAAGGAGAGACCCAGTACTTC. It translates to CASSPEGETQYF.

This clone has ten or more counts. V and J are TRBV19 and TRBJ2-2, with 7 bases identical to TRBD2. The V gene end was trimmed by 5 bases and the J gene end by 2 bases; junction bases not matched to a gene: 8. The CDR3 covers 16 residues. Germline CDR1 reads LNHDA; CDR2 reads SQIVND (reference sequence). In DNA, the CDR3 is TGTGCCAGTAGTTCCTGGGGAGGGGATAACACCGGGGAGCTGTTTTTT. Encoded protein: CASSSWGGDNTGELFF.

This clone has a count of ten or more. The CDR3 spells CASSLTSYNEQFF. CDR3 DNA sequence: TGCGCCAGCAGCTTGACCAGTTACAATGAGCAGTTCTTC. The gene calls are TRBV5-1 and TRBJ2-1; no clear D. The CDR3 has 13 amino acids. The V end lost 1 base, the J end lost 4 bases, and 6 bases lay between the germline ends. Germline V gene lookup returns CDR1 SGHRS and CDR2 YFSETQ.

This clone occurred a few times. The conserved closing phenylalanine or tryptophan is absent in this CDR3, likely reflecting a read error. The DNA is left out, because the CDR3 cannot be placed on it with certainty; the CDR3 is given as TCRdb lists it. The CDR3 here is CASSLWSGTPNM. This chain joins TRBV28 and TRBJ1-1; the table's D call of TRBD1 was not tested on the DNA. The germline V gene encodes CDR1 MDHEN and CDR2 SYDVKM. Inclusive of both ends, the CDR3 amounts to 12 amino acids.

Points on this clone: Possible read error: a much larger clone is one base away. The genes are TRBV7-3 and TRBJ2-3; D remains ambiguous. The germline V gene has CDR1 SGHTA and CDR2 FQGTGA. Deletions cut 2 bases from V and 0 bases from J, with 3 bases between. The CDR3 loop spans 13 amino acids. The CDR3 bases are TGTGCCAGCAGCTTAGAGAGCACAGATACGCAGTATTTT. It specifies CASSLESTDTQYF.

This clone was found a few times. The J gene is TRBJ2-7, the V gene TRBV28; TRBD1 matches at 9 bases. The trim removed 4 bases at V and 1 base at J, leaving 2 bases unmatched. The CDR3 has 14 residues. Germline V gene sequence: CDR1 MDHEN, CDR2 SYDVKM. The CDR3 DNA is TGTGCCAGCAGTTCGGGACAGGGATCCTACGAGCAGTACTTC. Its protein is CASSSGQGSYEQYF. The full variable domain, its missing parts supplied by reference TRBV28 and TRBJ2-7, is DVKVTQSSRYLVKRTGEKVFLECVQDMDHENMFWYRQDPGLGLRLIYFSYDVKMKEKGDIPEGYSVSREKKERFSLILESASTNQTSMYLCASSSGQGSYEQYFGPGTRLTVT.

This clone was picked up a small number of times. V gene TRBV7-9 combines with J gene TRBJ2-3; D is ambiguous. The length of the CDR3 is 13 residues. CDR1 is SEHNR and CDR2 is FQNEAQ in the germline V gene (reference sequence). V lost 1 base and J lost 9, with 11 bases in between. The CDR3 region has the DNA TGTGCCAGCAGCTTAGAAACGGTGAGCACGCAGTATTTT. This translates into CASSLETVSTQYF.

V is TRBV7-2 and J is TRBJ2-1; a weak D match, TRBD1 (6 bases). The CDR3 length is 14 residues. From germline, CDR1 is SGHTA and CDR2 FQGNSA. Deletions cut 7 bases from V and 6 bases from J, with 16 bases between. CDR3 region: CASKGVHEGNEQFF. CDR3 nucleotide sequence: TGTGCCAGCAAGGGGGTTCATGAGGGCAATGAGCAGTTCTTC.

The sample holds a few counts of this clone. The chain joins TRBV9 to TRBJ2-2; 7 nucleotides line up with TRBD2. J gave up 6 bases and V 4 bases, and 12 bases lay outside the gene matches. In germline, CDR1 is SGDLS, CDR2 YYNGEE. This CDR3 has 16 amino acids. The CDR3: CASSPLVGTTAGELFF. CDR3 nucleotide sequence: TGTGCCAGCAGCCCTCTGGTTGGGACTACTGCCGGGGAGCTGTTTTTT.

There are a few counts of this clone. This rearrangement joins TRBV7-3 to TRBJ2-7; possible D gene TRBD2, 6 bases. The CDR3 runs 18 residues. V lost 3 bases to trimming and J lost 2 bases, with 23 bases between them. The germline V gene has CDR1 SGHTA and CDR2 FQGTGA. Here the CDR3 DNA reads TGTGCCAGCAGCTTCGGGACTCCGGTCGGGCCGGAAACCTACGAGCAGTACTTC. Its translation: CASSFGTPVGPETYEQYF.

The V gene is TRBV5-1, the J gene TRBJ1-4, with 10 bases that match TRBD1. This CDR3 has 14 amino acids. Germline CDR1 and CDR2: SGHRS and YFSETQ. Trimming removed 4 bases from V and 5 bases from J; junction bases left unmatched: 2. This CDR3 reads CASSEGQGNEKLFF. The CDR3 DNA follows: TGCGCCAGCAGCGAGGGACAGGGGAATGAAAAACTGTTTTTT.

This clone was counted a few times. The chain couples TRBV4-2 to TRBJ2-1; TRBD2 agrees at 8 bases. The V segment lost 0 bases and the J segment 3 bases; nucleotides outside the gene matches: 10. This CDR3 spans 18 amino acids. CDR1 and CDR2 (germline): LGHNA, YNFKEQ. DNA of the CDR3: TGTGCCAGCAGCCAAGAAGGGGGACTAGGGGCCTTCTACAATGAGCAGTTCTTC. Protein: CASSQEGGLGAFYNEQFF.

V and J are TRBV7-9 and TRBJ2-7, with 8 positions matching TRBD2. The CDR3 covers 15 residues. Trimming took 5 bases from V and 2 from J; bases not matched to a gene: 8. CDR1 is SEHNR and CDR2 is FQNEAQ in the germline V gene (reference sequence). The CDR3 coding sequence is TGTGCCAGCAGCCTTAGCGGGGCGGTTCCCTACGAGCAGTACTTC. It encodes CASSLSGAVPYEQYF.

The chain links TRBV5-1 to TRBJ2-7; 9 positions agree with TRBD1. The CDR3 has 15 residues. In germline, CDR1 is SGHRS, CDR2 YFSETQ. The trim removed 5 bases at V and 2 bases at J, leaving 8 bases unmatched. Here the CDR3 reads CASRLLGTGTYEQYF. CDR3 nucleotides: TGCGCCAGCAGGTTGCTCGGGACAGGGACCTACGAGCAGTACTTC.

The chain links TRBV5-4 to TRBJ2-3; D might be TRBD2 (5 bases). The CDR3 spans 16 residues. Trimming cost V 0 bases and J 1 base, with 12 bases left between them. Per germline, CDR1 SGHNT and CDR2 YYREEE (reference sequence). CDR3 residues: CASSLGWERGTDTQYF. The CDR3 DNA reads TGTGCCAGCAGCTTGGGGTGGGAGCGTGGCACAGATACGCAGTATTTT. The complete variable domain, with remaining parts taken from reference TRBV5-4 and TRBJ2-3, reads ETGVTQSPTHLIKTRGQQVTLRCSSQSGHNTVSWYQQALGQGPQFIFQYYREEENGRGNFPPRFSGLQFPNYSSELNVNALELDDSALYLCASSLGWERGTDTQYFGPGTRLTVL.

The CDR3 reads CASSTLAGDSYEQYF. CDR3 in DNA: TGTGCCAGCAGCACACTAGCGGGTGATTCCTACGAGCAGTACTTC. The V gene is TRBV7-2, the J gene TRBJ2-7; 9 bases are a match to TRBD2. Germline V gene lookup returns CDR1 SGHTA and CDR2 FQGNSA. Losses at the gene ends were 5 bases for V and 1 base for J; bases not matched to a gene: 6. The CDR3 sequence is 15 residues long.